This T cell receptor beta chain originates from a study of blood T cell repertoires in COVID-19. Overall study context: The United States, Italy and Spain provided the acute and convalescent COVID-19 samples. PBMCs, B-cell-depleted T cells, or T cells provided the cDNA or gDNA that made up the material.

Data came from immunoSEQ multiplex PCR; TCRdb stores just in-frame clones and leaves some out. Here the sample spans roughly 250,000 clones, 85% to 90% being singletons. Germline V gene lookup returns CDR1 MGHRA and CDR2 YSYEKL. The germline V and J ends were trimmed by 0 bases and 0 bases, with 9 bases remaining between them. The CDR3 is 17 residues long. The sequencing input was peripheral blood. The V and J genes are TRBV4-1 and TRBJ2-6; D gene uncertain. The receptor was isolated from a woman in her thirties or forties with acute or convalescent COVID-19. CDR3 protein: CASSQDLSYSGANVLTF. CDR3 DNA: TGCGCCAGCAGCCAAGATTTGTCCTACTCTGGGGCCAACGTCCTGACTTTC.